Shown below are 15 T cell receptor beta chains from a single sample sequenced in a study of neurological immune-mediated disorders. From the 5' RACE reads, TCRdb called clonotypes with MiXCR, one entry per CDR3 protein. The sample consists of over 65,000 distinct CDR3 sequences, around 2.6% of them appearing once. Sequencing input: PBMCs. Receptors originate from a woman aged 30 to 39 with multiple sclerosis.

This clonotype appeared many times. In DNA form, the CDR3 reads TGTGCCAGCAGTTCTCTCGGGTCACCTTTGGAGCCCCAGCATTTT. It codes for CASSSLGSPLEPQHF. The chain uses TRBV28 and TRBJ1-5; no firm D call. Germline CDR1 and CDR2: MDHEN and SYDVKM. The CDR3 is 15 amino acids. Trimming shortened V by 4 bases and J by 8 bases, and 18 bases separated the two germline ends.

This clonotype was detected many times. CDR3 bases: TGCGCCAGCAGCTTGGGTATTAGGGGGACAGGGCTCGATGAGCAGTTCTTC. Its protein product is CASSLGIRGTGLDEQFF. The chain uses TRBV5-1 and TRBJ2-1, with 9 bases aligning to TRBD1. The germline V gene encodes CDR1 SGHRS and CDR2 YFSETQ. V lost 0 bases and J lost 8; bases outside the gene matches: 12. The CDR3 sequence is 17 residues long.

This clonotype was recorded at least ten times. This chain uses TRBV18 with TRBJ2-5; 11 nucleotides match TRBD2. Per the germline V gene, CDR1 is KGHSH and CDR2 is LQKENI. V shed 10 bases and J 1 base; nucleotides not matched to a gene: 14. The CDR3 is made up of 17 amino acids. The CDR3 DNA is TGTGCCACCTCTGGGGGGACTAGCGGAGACATCCAAGAGACCCAGTACTTC. Protein product: CATSGGTSGDIQETQYF.

This clonotype came up many times. The V call is TRBV5-1, the J call TRBJ2-1; 8 bases match TRBD2. CDR1 is SGHRS and CDR2 is YFSETQ in the germline V gene. V gave up 1 base and J gave up 4 bases; unmatched junction bases: 7. The CDR3 runs to 16 residues. The CDR3 region is CASSLIELAVYNEQFF. The CDR3, as DNA: TGCGCCAGCAGCTTGATAGAACTAGCGGTATACAATGAGCAGTTCTTC.

This clonotype was found many times. The V and J genes are TRBV28 and TRBJ1-1, with 10 bases that match TRBD1. After removal of 4 bases from V and 4 bases from J, the junction contained 9 bases not matched to a gene. Germline V gene sequence: CDR1 MDHEN, CDR2 SYDVKM. This CDR3 has 16 residues. The CDR3 DNA reads as TGTGCCAGCAGTTCTCCCCCGGGACAGGGGTCCACTGAAGCTTTCTTT. It yields the protein CASSSPPGQGSTEAFF.

This clonotype was counted ten times or more. CDR3 coding DNA: TGTGCCAGCAGCCAAGATAGGGGACTAGCGGGAGGAGAGACCCAGTACTTC. It specifies CASSQDRGLAGGETQYF. The rearrangement joins TRBV14 to TRBJ2-5; the match to TRBD2 covers 15 bases. CDR3 length: 17 residues. Germline V gives CDR1 SGHDN, CDR2 FVKESK. After removal of 0 bases from V and 4 bases from J, the junction contained 3 bases not matched to a gene.

Ten or more counts support this clonotype. The CDR3 region has the DNA TGTGCCAGCTCACCACGCGGGACAGGGCCCTCCGAGCAGTACTTC. It encodes CASSPRGTGPSEQYF. This rearrangement joins TRBV18 to TRBJ2-7; TRBD1 agrees at 9 bases. J was trimmed by 6 bases and V by 1 base; bases with no gene match: 7. The germline gives CDR1 KGHSH, CDR2 LQKENI. This CDR3 region has 15 residues.

Ten or more counts support this clonotype. The genes are TRBV3-1 and TRBJ1-1, with D unclear. The germline gives CDR1 LGHDT, CDR2 YNNKEL (reference sequence). Trimming removed 1 base from V and 7 bases from J, with 22 bases in between. This CDR3 is 17 amino acids long. The CDR3 spells CASSQASGREGLGEAFF. The CDR3 nucleotides read TGTGCCAGCAGCCAAGCCTCAGGACGTGAAGGGCTCGGTGAAGCTTTCTTT.

In its sample, this clonotype was seen a few times. This may be a read error: a much more frequent sequence differs by one nucleotide. V usage is TRBV6-5 and J usage is TRBJ2-3; no definite D call. The V gene's germline CDR1 is MNHEY and CDR2 SVGAGI. The CDR3 runs 11 residues. CDR3 DNA: TGTGCCAGCAGGGGGATAGATAAGCAGTATTTT. It codes for CASRGIDKQYF.

This clonotype has at least ten counts. The CDR3 loop is CASDRDARRYNEQFF. As DNA, the CDR3 is TGTGCCAGCGACCGGGACGCCAGGAGATACAATGAGCAGTTCTTC. The chain is built from TRBV6-2 or TRBV6-3 and TRBJ2-1; possibly TRBD1 or TRBD2 for D (5 bases each). V lost 8 bases and J 4 bases, leaving 18 bases between the germline ends. The CDR3 sequence is 15 residues long. CDR1 MNHEY and CDR2 SVGEGT come from the germline V gene.

In its sample, this clonotype was seen many times. The V call is TRBV5-1, the J call TRBJ2-2; a weak D match, TRBD2 (5 bases). This CDR3 comprises 11 residues. Germline CDR1 SGHRS, CDR2 YFSETQ. The germline V and J ends were trimmed by 5 bases and 8 bases, with 7 bases remaining between them. Written as DNA, the CDR3 is TGCGCCAGCAGGGGAGAGGGGGAGCTGTTTTTT. As protein: CASRGEGELFF. The full variable domain, in which reference TRBV5-1 and TRBJ2-2 provide the parts outside the CDR3, is KAGVTQTPRYLIKTRGQQVTLSCSPISGHRSVSWYQQTPGQGLQFLFEYFSETQRNKGNFPGRFSGRQFSNSRSEMNVSTLELGDSALYLCASRGEGELFFGEGSRLTVL.

This clonotype was observed at least ten times. J is TRBJ1-1 and V is TRBV4-3; TRBD1 is a possible D gene (5 bases). V lost 1 base and J 3 bases, leaving 12 bases between the germline ends. CDR3 size: 15 residues. Germline V gene lookup returns CDR1 LGHNA and CDR2 YSLEER. The CDR3 loop is CASSQVIGVDTEAFF. For the CDR3, the DNA is TGCGCCAGCAGCCAAGTCATAGGGGTCGACACTGAAGCTTTCTTT.

This clonotype has at least ten counts. The chain recombines TRBV5-1 with TRBJ2-7; 10 nucleotides match TRBD1. This CDR3 comprises 15 residues. Germline CDR1 reads SGHRS; CDR2 reads YFSETQ. The V segment lost 2 bases and the J segment 3 bases; nucleotides outside the gene matches: 5. CDR3 region: CASSFGTGAGYEQYF. The CDR3, as DNA: TGCGCCAGCAGCTTCGGGACAGGGGCCGGCTACGAGCAGTACTTC.

In its sample, this clonotype was seen many times. Here the CDR3 DNA reads TGTGCCAGCTCTGACACCTACGGTCAGCCCCAGCATTTT. Its translation is CASSDTYGQPQHF. The chain carries TRBV2 and TRBJ1-5, with D uncertain. V was shortened by 8 bases and J by 6 bases, with 14 bases between the two germline ends. The CDR3 has 13 amino acids. Germline V lookup: CDR1 SNHLY, CDR2 FYNNEI.

This clonotype was seen at least ten times. V gene TRBV12-3 or TRBV12-4 combines with J gene TRBJ1-2; no clear D gene. The CDR3 extends over 15 amino acids. Deletions cut 7 bases from V and 2 bases from J, with 17 bases between. The CDR3 protein is CASTPLRDPNYGYTF. In DNA form, the CDR3 reads TGTGCCAGCACCCCCCTGCGGGATCCAAACTATGGCTACACCTTC.